The source of this T cell receptor (beta chain) is a study of T cell responses to AZD1222 COVID-19 vaccine. Study at large: Second-dose schedules of about 4 or about 12 weeks were combined. Overall study findings and caveats: Repertoire sampling happened only post peak T cell response.

Regarding this clone: Its antigen is unidentified.

The data were produced by immunoSEQ multiplex PCR, yet TCRdb's version contains in-frame clones alone and is incomplete. The sample records about 78,000 clones, nearly 85% being singletons. Germline values: CDR1 SGHAT, CDR2 FQNNGV. The V and J ends lost 6 bases and 2 bases respectively, with 16 bases between them. The CDR3 length is 15 residues. The TCR sequence derives from an adult in good health. V usage is TRBV11-2 and J usage is TRBJ2-5, with TRBD2 as a possible D gene (6 bases). The sample was peripheral blood, taken on day 0 of AZD1222 vaccination. The CDR3 reads CASRAPGTPQETQYF. CDR3 nucleotides: TGTGCCAGCAGAGCACCAGGGACTCCACAAGAGACCCAGTACTTC.